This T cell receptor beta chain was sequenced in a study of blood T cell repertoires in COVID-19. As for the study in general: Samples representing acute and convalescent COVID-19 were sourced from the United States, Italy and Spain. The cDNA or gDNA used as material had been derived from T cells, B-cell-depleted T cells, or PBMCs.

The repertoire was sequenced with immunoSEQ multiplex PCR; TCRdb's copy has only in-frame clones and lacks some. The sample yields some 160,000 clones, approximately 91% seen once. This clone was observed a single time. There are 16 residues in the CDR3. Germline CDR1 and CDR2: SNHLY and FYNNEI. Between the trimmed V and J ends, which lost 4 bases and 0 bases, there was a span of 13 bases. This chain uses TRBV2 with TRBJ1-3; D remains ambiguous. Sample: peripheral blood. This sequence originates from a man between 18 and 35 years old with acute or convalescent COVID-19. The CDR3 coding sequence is TGTGCCAGCAGTGGGGCCACACGGGACTCTGGAAACACCATATATTTT. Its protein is CASSGATRDSGNTIYF.